Listed here are 9 T cell receptor beta chains from one sample, sequenced in a study of cytomegalovirus exposure and HLA in healthy donors. This PCR relied on a set of 60 Vbeta primers and 13 Jbeta primers. Libraries were prepared by immunoSEQ multiplex PCR; TCRdb keeps only in-frame clonotypes and omits some of them. The table includes around 160,000 clones, roughly 80% detected once. The sequenced material came from PBMCs. The receptors shown here come from a woman in her 40s in good health and CMV-seropositive.

This sequence joins TRBV5-1 and TRBJ2-5, with 7 positions matching TRBD1. Trimming removed 0 bases from V and 3 bases from J; junction bases left unmatched: 2. Germline V gives CDR1 SGHRS, CDR2 YFSETQ. The CDR3 runs 14 residues. DNA of the CDR3: TGCGCCAGCAGCTTGGAACAGGGGAAAGAGACCCAGTACTTC. It specifies CASSLEQGKETQYF.

The chain is built from TRBV29-1 and TRBJ1-2; weak D call: TRBD1 (6 bases). The V and J ends lost 4 bases and 4 bases respectively, with 16 bases between them. The CDR3 contains 14 residues. Germline V lookup: CDR1 SQVTM, CDR2 ANQGSEA. CDR3 region: CSVALQGGAYGYTF. CDR3 sequence (DNA): TGCAGCGTTGCTCTACAGGGTGGGGCCTATGGCTACACCTTC.

Points on this clone: A read error may account for a junction end that differs from germline. DNA of the CDR3: TGTTCCAGCAGCTTTGGTACCTCAGGGGTGATGAACACTGAAGCTTTCTTT. This codes for CSSSFGTSGVMNTEAFF. The chain carries TRBV7-9 and TRBJ1-1; D is possibly TRBD1 (6 bases). The CDR3 is 17 residues long. CDR1 is SEHNR and CDR2 is FQNEAQ in the germline V gene (reference sequence). Together with reference TRBV7-9 and TRBJ1-1, the CDR3 gives the full variable domain: DTGVSQNPRHKITKRGQNVTFRCDPISEHNRLYWYRQTLGQGPEFLTYFQNEAQLEKSRLLSDRFSAERPKGSFSTLEIQRTEQGDSAMYLCSSSFGTSGVMNTEAFFGQGTRLTVV.

The rearrangement joins TRBV7-9 to TRBJ2-5, with D maybe TRBD2 (6 bases). The CDR3 runs 15 residues. V lost 9 bases and J lost 5, with 22 bases in between. Germline V gene data show CDR1 as SEHNR and CDR2 as FQNEAQ (reference sequence). This CDR3 is CASGGEAILVETQYF. CDR3 sequence (DNA): TGTGCCAGTGGCGGGGAGGCGATTCTTGTGGAGACCCAGTACTTC. Full variable domain (missing parts from reference TRBV7-9 and TRBJ2-5): DTGVSQNPRHKITKRGQNVTFRCDPISEHNRLYWYRQTLGQGPEFLTYFQNEAQLEKSRLLSDRFSAERPKGSFSTLEIQRTEQGDSAMYLCASGGEAILVETQYFGPGTRLLVL.

The chain recombines TRBV7-3 with TRBJ1-1; D gene uncertain. The germline gives CDR1 SGHTA, CDR2 FQGTGA. The CDR3 totals 12 residues. The V and J ends lost 4 bases and 8 bases respectively, with 11 bases between them. For the CDR3, the DNA is TGTGCCAGCAGCTCCCCGGGGAAGGAAGCTTTCTTT. The encoded protein is CASSSPGKEAFF.

V usage is TRBV14 and J usage is TRBJ2-3; maybe TRBD2 (6 bases). V lost 3 bases, J lost 1 base, and 11 bases lay in between. The CDR3 extends over 15 amino acids. Germline V gives CDR1 SGHDN, CDR2 FVKESK. The CDR3 sequence: CASSQGGFRTDTQYF. As DNA, the CDR3 is TGTGCCAGCAGCCAGGGGGGTTTTCGCACAGATACGCAGTATTTT.

The chain links TRBV13 to TRBJ2-5, with TRBD1 matching over 8 bases. The J call is in doubt because the DNA end fits TRBJ2-7 better. This CDR3 is 15 amino acids long. Germline V gives CDR1 PRHDT, CDR2 FYEKMQ (reference sequence). The CDR3 sequence: CASSLGGTGRYEQYF. CDR3 DNA sequence: TGTGCCAGCAGCTTAGGCGGGACAGGTCGCTACGAGCAGTACTTC.

The chain carries TRBV28 and TRBJ1-1; D gene uncertain. The V gene's germline CDR1 is MDHEN and CDR2 SYDVKM. Deletions cut 6 bases from V and 2 bases from J, with 13 bases between. CDR3 length: 14 residues. The CDR3 protein is CASRADTYNTEAFF. CDR3 nucleotides: TGTGCCAGCAGAGCCGACACCTATAACACTGAAGCTTTCTTT. The full variable domain, with the rest looked up from reference TRBV28 and TRBJ1-1, is DVKVTQSSRYLVKRTGEKVFLECVQDMDHENMFWYRQDPGLGLRLIYFSYDVKMKEKGDIPEGYSVSREKKERFSLILESASTNQTSMYLCASRADTYNTEAFFGQGTRLTVV.

In DNA form, the CDR3 reads TGTGCCTGGAAACGACAGGCAACTAATGAAAAACTGTTTTTT. Encoded protein: CAWKRQATNEKLFF. The genes are TRBV30 and TRBJ1-4; tentative D call: TRBD1 (6 bases). V lost 4 bases and J 0 bases, leaving 9 bases between the germline ends. Germline lookup yields CDR1 GTSNPN and CDR2 SVGIG (reference sequence). This CDR3 contains 14 residues.